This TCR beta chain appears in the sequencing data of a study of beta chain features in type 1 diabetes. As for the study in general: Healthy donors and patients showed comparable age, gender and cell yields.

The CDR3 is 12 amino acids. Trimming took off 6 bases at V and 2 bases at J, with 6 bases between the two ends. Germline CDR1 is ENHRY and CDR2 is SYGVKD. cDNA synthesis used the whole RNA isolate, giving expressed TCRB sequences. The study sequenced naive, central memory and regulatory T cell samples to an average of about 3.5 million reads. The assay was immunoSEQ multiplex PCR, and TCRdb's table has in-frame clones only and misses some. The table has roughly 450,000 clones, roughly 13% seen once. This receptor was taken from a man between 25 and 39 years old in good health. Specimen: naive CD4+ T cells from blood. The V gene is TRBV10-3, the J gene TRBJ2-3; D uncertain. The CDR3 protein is CAIRGPTDTQYF. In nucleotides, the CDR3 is TGTGCCATCAGGGGCCCCACAGATACGCAGTATTTT.